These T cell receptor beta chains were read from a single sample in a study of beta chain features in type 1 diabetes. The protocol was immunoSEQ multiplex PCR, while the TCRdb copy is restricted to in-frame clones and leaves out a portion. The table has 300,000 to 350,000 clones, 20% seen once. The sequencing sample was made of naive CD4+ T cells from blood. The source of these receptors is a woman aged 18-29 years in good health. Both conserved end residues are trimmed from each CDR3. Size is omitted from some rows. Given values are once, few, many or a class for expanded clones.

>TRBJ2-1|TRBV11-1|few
ASGPSGPYNEQF
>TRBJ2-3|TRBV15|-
ATSRPTVRDRSTDTQY
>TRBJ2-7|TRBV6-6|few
ASRGSSYEQY
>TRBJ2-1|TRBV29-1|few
SVAGGSDEQF
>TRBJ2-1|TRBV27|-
ASNQLGQVSYNEQF
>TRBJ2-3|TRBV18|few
ASSLFQGTTDTQY
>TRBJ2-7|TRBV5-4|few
ASSLGQGPYEQY
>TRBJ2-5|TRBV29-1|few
SVDDSREQY
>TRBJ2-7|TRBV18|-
ASSPAGAGRPGEQY
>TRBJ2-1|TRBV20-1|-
SVRRFQEQF